The sequence of this T cell receptor beta chain was determined in a study of blood T cell repertoires in COVID-19. Study-level information: PBMCs, B-cell-depleted T cells, or T cells provided the cDNA or gDNA that made up the material.

Participants' reported clinical history set cohort assignment. Participants classified as exposed had met a COVID-19 case within 2 weeks before study entry. Study processing details: Reference gene primer amplification gave nucleated cell count estimates. Sequenced by immunoSEQ multiplex PCR; TCRdb stores in-frame clones only, minus some. That table is the source of V, J and clone size, and D and trimming were worked out from the DNA. The table shows fewer than 400,000 clones, with less than 85% occurring only once. The V and J ends lost 6 bases and 3 bases, in that order; junction bases with no gene match: 6. This CDR3 is built from 14 residues. Germline V gives CDR1 SGHTA, CDR2 FQGNSA.

The rearrangement joins TRBV7-2 to TRBJ2-5, with 8 bases identical to TRBD1. The source material was PBMCs or T cells enriched from blood (not recorded which). The sequence came from a woman between 25 and 40 years old who had been exposed to COVID-19. Written as DNA, the CDR3 is TGTGCCAGCAGTCTCCTGGACAGGGAAGAGACCCAGTACTTC. Translated, it gives CASSLLDREETQYF.